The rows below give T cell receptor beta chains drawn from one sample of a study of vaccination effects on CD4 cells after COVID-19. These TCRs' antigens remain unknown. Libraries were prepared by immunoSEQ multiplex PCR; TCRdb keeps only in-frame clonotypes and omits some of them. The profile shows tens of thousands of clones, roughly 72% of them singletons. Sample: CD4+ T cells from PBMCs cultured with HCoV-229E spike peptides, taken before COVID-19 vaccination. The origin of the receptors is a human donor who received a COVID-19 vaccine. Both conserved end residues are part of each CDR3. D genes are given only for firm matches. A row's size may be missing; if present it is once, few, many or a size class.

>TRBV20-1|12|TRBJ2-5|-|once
CSASGGQETQYF
TGCAGTGCTAGTGGAGGGCAAGAGACCCAGTACTTC
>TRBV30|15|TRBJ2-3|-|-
CAWSPLAVITDTQYF
TGTGCCTGGAGTCCCCTGGCGGTGATCACAGATACGCAGTATTTT
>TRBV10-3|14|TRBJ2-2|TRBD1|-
CAISSTGGTGELFF
TGTGCCATCAGTTCGACAGGGGGCACCGGGGAGCTGTTTTTT
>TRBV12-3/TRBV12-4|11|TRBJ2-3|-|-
CASSKTDTQYF
TGTGCCAGCAGTAAGACAGATACGCAGTATTTT
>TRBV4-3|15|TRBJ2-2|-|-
CASSQSTRATGELFF
TGCGCCAGCAGCCAGAGTACTAGAGCCACCGGGGAGCTGTTTTTT
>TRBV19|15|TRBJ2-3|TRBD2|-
CASSQRRGGTDTQYF
TGTGCCAGTAGTCAAAGGCGGGGGGGAACAGATACGCAGTATTTT
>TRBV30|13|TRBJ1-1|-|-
CAWSAGGKTEAFF
TGTGCCTGGAGTGCCGGGGGGAAGACTGAAGCTTTCTTT
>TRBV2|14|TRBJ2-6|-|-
CASSSGAGANVLTF
TGTGCCAGCTCTTCGGGGGCTGGGGCCAACGTCCTGACTTTC
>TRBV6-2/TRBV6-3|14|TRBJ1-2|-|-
CASSTPDRIYGYTF
TGTGCCAGCAGTACGCCTGACAGGATTTATGGCTACACCTTC
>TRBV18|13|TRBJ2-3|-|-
CASSLVRQDTQYF
TGTGCCAGCTCCCTGGTGCGCCAAGATACGCAGTATTTT
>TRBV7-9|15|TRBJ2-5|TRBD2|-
CASRRHGLEKETQYF
TGTGCCAGCAGACGCCACGGACTAGAAAAAGAGACCCAGTACTTC